This entry lists 30 T cell receptor beta chains sequenced from one sample in a study of human T cells and chemical hapten exposure. Time point: pre-sensitization, week 0. The treatment is: therapeutic diphenylcyclopropenone sensitization with weekly scalp DPC. TCRdb reprocessed the RACE reads with MiXCR, giving one entry per CDR3 protein. The table has roughly 380,000 distinct CDR3 sequences, 4.5% to 6% seen once. The material sequenced was whole blood, taken in connection with sensitization to the hapten diphenylcyclopropenone (DPC). The origin of the receptors is a woman aged 45-59 years with alopecia areata. Some clones in this sample may be carry-over from other donors' samples.

This clonotype was seen many times. CDR3 sequence (DNA): TGTGCCAGCAGTTTAGAAGGGGCGGTTAACTATGGCTACACCTTC. Translating it yields CASSLEGAVNYGYTF. The chain recombines TRBV12-3 or TRBV12-4 with TRBJ1-2, with D perhaps matching TRBD1 (5 bases). V was clipped by 1 base and J by 1 base, with 10 bases between them. CDR3 length equals 15 residues.

J is TRBJ2-7 and V is TRBV7-9, with TRBD1 identical over 9 bases. V lost 4 bases to trimming and J lost 6 bases; unmatched junction nucleotides: 7. Germline V gene sequence: CDR1 SEHNR, CDR2 FQNEAQ (reference sequence). This CDR3 contains 14 residues. CDR3 nucleotides: TGTGCCAGCAGCTCCGGGACAGGGATCTCCGAGCAGTACTTC. It is translated as CASSSGTGISEQYF.

This clonotype has a handful of counts. The chain links TRBV7-3 to TRBJ2-1; possible D gene TRBD2, 6 bases. V gave up 2 bases and J gave up 8 bases, with 13 bases separating them. Per germline, CDR1 SGHTA and CDR2 FQGTGA. There are 14 residues in the CDR3. In nucleotides, the CDR3 is TGTGCCAGCAGCTTAGGTCGTGGAGGGGATGAGCAGTTCTTC. This codes for CASSLGRGGDEQFF.

This clonotype was seen at least ten times. A read error may account for a junction end that differs from germline. The CDR3 loop is CASSLRQREEF. CDR3 DNA: TGTGCCAGCAGTTTACGCCAGCGGGAGGAGTTC. V usage is TRBV28 and J usage is TRBJ2-7; 9 bases are a match to TRBD2. The CDR3 contains 11 residues. Germline CDR1 and CDR2: MDHEN and SYDVKM.

The sample holds many counts of this clonotype. V and J are TRBV20-1 and TRBJ2-1; 10 nucleotides agree with TRBD2. From germline, CDR1 is DFQATT and CDR2 SNEGSKA (reference sequence). This CDR3 is built from 13 residues. Trimming took 7 bases from V and 3 from J; bases not matched to a gene: 3. The CDR3 bases are TGCAGTGTCATAGCGGGGGGCTACAATGAGCAGTTCTTC. It is translated as CSVIAGGYNEQFF.

This clonotype came up many times. The genes are TRBV7-2 and TRBJ2-2, with a weak D call TRBD2 (6 bases). Deletions cut 5 bases from V and 7 bases from J, with 14 bases between. Germline CDR1 reads SGHTA; CDR2 reads FQGNSA. The CDR3 sequence is 14 residues long. The CDR3 DNA is TGTGCCAGCAGCCAACTAGCAGAGGGCGGGGAGCTGTTTTTT. As protein: CASSQLAEGGELFF.

This clonotype has ten or more counts. This sequence joins TRBV12-3 or TRBV12-4 and TRBJ1-1; D perhaps matches TRBD1 (5 bases). The CDR3 extends over 13 amino acids. V gave up 3 bases and J gave up 7 bases, with 12 bases separating them. This chain's CDR3 is CASSFTGGLEAFF. CDR3 sequence (DNA): TGTGCCAGCAGTTTCACAGGCGGTCTTGAAGCTTTCTTT.

V and J are TRBV12-3 or TRBV12-4 and TRBJ2-5; perhaps TRBD1 as D (5 bases). CDR3 length: 16 amino acids. The germline V and J ends were trimmed by 5 bases and 0 bases, with 16 bases remaining between them. The CDR3 spells CASSDIAGPNQETQYF. Here the CDR3 DNA reads TGTGCCAGCAGTGACATCGCAGGGCCGAACCAAGAGACCCAGTACTTC.

A remark on this clonotype: A much larger clone sits a single nucleotide away, making a read error possible. This chain links TRBV7-2 with TRBJ2-6; TRBD1 matches 8 bases. Germline CDR1 is SGHTA and CDR2 is FQGNSA. This CDR3 comprises 15 residues. Trimming took 7 bases from V and 5 from J; bases not matched to a gene: 7. This CDR3 reads CASNSGQGRANVLTF. For the CDR3, the DNA is TGTGCCAGCAACTCCGGACAGGGAAGGGCCAACGTCCTGACTTTC.

A few counts support this clonotype. CDR3 loop: CSVERGSRGYTF. The DNA of the CDR3 is TGCAGCGTTGAAAGAGGGTCTCGGGGCTACACCTTC. The chain joins TRBV29-1 to TRBJ1-2, with unresolved D. The CDR3 runs 12 residues. Germline V gives CDR1 SQVTM, CDR2 ANQGSEA. With 2 bases removed from V and 8 bases from J, the gap between germline ends came to 12 bases.

This clonotype was detected many times. This chain connects TRBV5-1 to TRBJ2-6; D might be TRBD2 (5 bases). In germline, CDR1 is SGHRS, CDR2 YFSETQ. The germline V and J ends were trimmed by 3 bases and 7 bases, with 17 bases remaining between them. This CDR3 spans 16 amino acids. The CDR3 protein is CASSSGGQARANVLTF. As DNA, the CDR3 is TGCGCCAGCAGCTCTGGCGGGCAGGCCCGAGCCAACGTCCTGACTTTC.

The rearrangement links TRBV20-1 to TRBJ1-2, with a weak D call TRBD1 (6 bases). CDR1 and CDR2 from the germline V gene are DFQATT and SNEGSKA (reference sequence). The CDR3 covers 12 residues. The V end lost 6 bases, the J end lost 4 bases, and 12 bases lay between the germline ends. The CDR3 bases are TGCAGTGCCCCCGGGACAATCTATGGCTACACCTTC. Its translation is CSAPGTIYGYTF.

The table lists this clonotype with many counts. V gene TRBV16 combines with J gene TRBJ2-1; a weak D match, TRBD2 (6 bases). V was cut by 8 bases and J by 7 bases, with 21 bases left in between. Germline assignment: CDR1 KGHSY and CDR2 FQNENV. CDR3 size: 15 residues. CDR3 DNA: TGTGCCAGCCAGCCGGGGGAGGTCCCGGCAAATGAGCAGTTCTTC. Translated, it gives CASQPGEVPANEQFF.

This clonotype has at least ten counts. The chain uses TRBV20-1 and TRBJ1-2; D not resolved. Trimming left V 5 bases short and J 7 bases short, with 11 bases between. This CDR3 is built from 11 residues. The germline V gene has CDR1 DFQATT and CDR2 SNEGSKA (reference sequence). The DNA of the CDR3 is TGCAGTGCTCGGCCGGATACTGGCTACACCTTC. Encoded protein: CSARPDTGYTF.

There are many counts of this clonotype. The rearrangement joins TRBV29-1 to TRBJ1-1, with 9 nucleotides matching TRBD1. With V trimmed by 3 bases and J by 7 bases, 9 bases remained unmatched. The CDR3 sequence is 14 residues long. Looked up from germline, CDR1 is SQVTM and CDR2 is ANQGSEA. The CDR3 reads CSVEVQGAVREAFF. For the CDR3, the DNA is TGCAGCGTTGAGGTACAGGGGGCCGTACGTGAAGCTTTCTTT.

This sequence joins TRBV12-3 or TRBV12-4 and TRBJ2-1; weak D call: TRBD2 (6 bases). The CDR3 is 16 amino acids. Trimming pared 4 bases from V and 5 bases from J, leaving 18 bases between. DNA for the CDR3: TGTGCCAGCAGTTCTCAAGGAAGCGGGCATGACAATGAGCAGTTCTTC. Its protein is CASSSQGSGHDNEQFF.

This clonotype has a handful of counts. This chain joins TRBV4-3 and TRBJ1-2, with D unresolved. This CDR3 has 16 residues. The germline V and J ends were trimmed by 0 bases and 2 bases, with 13 bases remaining between them. From germline, CDR1 is LGHNA and CDR2 YSLEER. CDR3: CASSQDFPAQNYGYTF. The CDR3 coding sequence is TGCGCCAGCAGCCAAGATTTTCCGGCCCAAAACTATGGCTACACCTTC.

The J gene is TRBJ1-1, the V gene TRBV25-1; D gene unclear. Germline lookup yields CDR1 MGHDK and CDR2 SYGVNS. V was trimmed by 6 bases and J by 0 bases, leaving 11 bases between them. The CDR3 is 14 amino acids. In DNA form, the CDR3 reads TGTGCCAGCAGCTTGGGAAACATGAACACTGAAGCTTTCTTT. Encoded protein: CASSLGNMNTEAFF.

This clonotype was picked up a small number of times. The CDR3 nucleotides read TGCGCCTCCCAAGCAGGAGACAATAGCAATCAGCCCCAGCATTTT. It encodes CASQAGDNSNQPQHF. J is TRBJ1-5 and V is TRBV5-1, with D unresolved. Trimming cost V 10 bases and J 0 bases, with 17 bases left between them. Germline V gene sequence: CDR1 SGHRS, CDR2 YFSETQ. The CDR3 is made up of 15 amino acids.

This chain uses TRBV4-2 with TRBJ2-3, with D unresolved. Between the trimmed V and J ends, which lost 1 base and 0 bases, there was a span of 5 bases. Per germline, CDR1 LGHNA and CDR2 YNFKEQ. The CDR3 is 14 amino acids. DNA for the CDR3: TGTGCCAGCAGCCAAGGGTCTAGCACAGATACGCAGTATTTT. Amino acids: CASSQGSSTDTQYF.

The chain employs TRBV20-1 and TRBJ2-1; D gene unclear. Trimming cost V 5 bases and J 4 bases, with 9 bases left between them. CDR1 and CDR2 from the germline V gene are DFQATT and SNEGSKA (reference sequence). This CDR3 has 12 residues. The CDR3 sequence is CSALDGYNEQFF. CDR3 sequence (DNA): TGCAGTGCTCTCGACGGATACAATGAGCAGTTCTTC.

This clonotype was recorded a few times. The chain links TRBV4-3 to TRBJ2-3; 13 positions agree with TRBD2. CDR1 and CDR2 from the germline V gene are LGHNA and YSLEER. The CDR3 has 17 amino acids. V was pared by 0 bases and J by 2 bases, with 2 bases of the junction left unmatched. This CDR3 is CASSQDGLAGDTDTQYF. In DNA form, the CDR3 reads TGCGCCAGCAGCCAAGACGGACTAGCGGGAGACACAGATACGCAGTATTTT.

This clonotype was observed at least ten times. The V call is TRBV29-1, the J call TRBJ2-3; either TRBD1 or TRBD2 may supply D (5 bases each). The CDR3 has 13 amino acids. Trimming pared 8 bases from V and 1 base from J, leaving 13 bases between. Looked up from germline, CDR1 is SQVTM and CDR2 is ANQGSEA. The CDR3: CSRVGVGTDTQYF. Here the CDR3 DNA reads TGCAGCCGAGTGGGGGTAGGCACAGATACGCAGTATTTT.

This clonotype was detected many times. The chain uses TRBV5-1 and TRBJ1-5, with 8 bases lining up with TRBD1. This CDR3 is built from 15 residues. V gave up 2 bases and J gave up 2 bases; unmatched junction bases: 3. Germline loops: CDR1 SGHRS, CDR2 YFSETQ. The CDR3 DNA is TGCGCCAGCAGCTTCGGACAGGGCCGCAATCAGCCCCAGCATTTT. It translates to CASSFGQGRNQPQHF.

A few counts support this clonotype. The rearrangement uses TRBV10-3 and TRBJ2-7; 9 positions agree with TRBD1. The trim removed 11 bases at V and 0 bases at J, leaving 8 bases unmatched. The CDR3 is 14 residues long. The V gene's germline CDR1 is ENHRY and CDR2 SYGVKD. This CDR3 is CAGGTGLGSYEQYF. Here the CDR3 DNA reads TGTGCCGGAGGGACAGGGCTGGGCTCCTACGAGCAGTACTTC.

This clonotype was counted ten times or more. The chain has TRBV7-7 and TRBJ2-5, with 8 positions matching TRBD1. The CDR3 has 14 residues. Germline lookup yields CDR1 SSHAT and CDR2 FNYEAQ (reference sequence). V lost 5 bases, J lost 4 bases, and 6 bases stayed unmatched. This CDR3 is CASSPDRGTETQYF. The CDR3 nucleotides are TGTGCCAGCAGCCCCGACAGGGGAACAGAGACCCAGTACTTC. Variable domain in full (rest from reference TRBV7-7 and TRBJ2-5): GAGVSQSPRYKVTKRGQDVTLRCDPISSHATLYWYQQALGQGPEFLTYFNYEAQPDKSGLPSDRFSAERPEGSISTLTIQRTEQRDSAMYRCASSPDRGTETQYFGPGTRLLVL.

This clonotype was counted only a few times. CDR3 DNA sequence: TGCAGTGCTAGAGATTATGGCAGGGGCTATGGCTACACCTTC. It specifies CSARDYGRGYGYTF. The chain uses TRBV20-1 and TRBJ1-2; a possible D gene is TRBD1 (6 bases). Germline CDR1 reads DFQATT; CDR2 reads SNEGSKA (reference sequence). This CDR3 has 14 residues. V lost 0 bases and J lost 4, with 12 bases in between.

At least ten counts were recorded for this clonotype. This rearrangement joins TRBV7-2 to TRBJ2-7, with D possibly TRBD2 on 5 matching bases. V was cut by 5 bases and J by 2 bases, with 7 bases left in between. This CDR3 spans 12 amino acids. Germline lookup yields CDR1 SGHTA and CDR2 FQGNSA. The CDR3 protein is CASSQTTYEQYF. Written as DNA, the CDR3 is TGTGCCAGCAGCCAGACTACCTACGAGCAGTACTTC.

As for this clonotype: This sequence may be a read error, since a much larger clone differs from it by one base. This chain uses TRBV20-1 with TRBJ2-5; 12 bases are a match to TRBD1. This CDR3 is 14 amino acids long. CDR1 is DFQATT, CDR2 SNEGSKA, per germline (reference sequence). The CDR3 is CSATGTGGQESQYF. CDR3 sequence (DNA): TGCAGTGCCACCGGGACAGGGGGCCAAGAGTCCCAGTACTTC.

This clonotype occurred a few times. The chain has TRBV6-1 and TRBJ2-3; TRBD1 aligns across 9 bases. J was trimmed by 6 bases and V by 5 bases; bases with no gene match: 6. CDR3 length: 14 residues. Germline lookup yields CDR1 MNHNS and CDR2 SASEGT. The CDR3 DNA follows: TGTGCCAGCAGTAAACAGGGGGCGCTTGATACGCAGTATTTT. Translation: CASSKQGALDTQYF.